A selection of T cell receptor beta chains follows, all from one sample in a study of blood T cell repertoires in COVID-19. The data were produced by immunoSEQ multiplex PCR, yet TCRdb's version contains in-frame clones alone and is incomplete. The sample includes about 220,000 clones, nearly 90% of them seen just once. Sequencing was performed on PBMCs or T cells enriched from blood (not recorded which). The origin of the receptors is a man under 40 who had been exposed to COVID-19. Each CDR3 is given with its conserved first and last residue. Fields, in order: clone size, CDR3 length, V gene, J gene, CDR3 protein. Some rows mark clone size as missing; the rest say once, few, many or name a class of expanded clone.

>once|12|TRBV5-1|TRBJ1-1
CASSGTGSEAFF
>.|18|TRBV4-3|TRBJ2-3
CASSQGKVSGGHTDTQYF
>.|19|TRBV7-9|TRBJ1-3
CASSFRQGGPTYGGNTIYF
>.|14|TRBV11-3|TRBJ1-1
CASSLDSGNTEAFF
>few|14|TRBV29-1|TRBJ2-6
CSIRGGTGANVLTF
>.|15|TRBV3-1/TRBV3-2|TRBJ1-1
CASSQRQGVLTEAFF
>.|18|TRBV14|TRBJ2-2
CASSQEIGQGRSTGELFF
>.|15|TRBV7-2|TRBJ1-3
CASSSTGDPGNTIYF
>.|14|TRBV5-1|TRBJ1-4
CASSRDRADEKLFF
>.|13|TRBV6-2/TRBV6-3|TRBJ1-5
CASSYRGSQPQHF
>.|16|TRBV3-1/TRBV3-2|TRBJ1-5
CASSQTGTGGRQPQHF
>once|16|TRBV19|TRBJ2-6
CASSRTGAFGANVLTF
>.|14|TRBV27|TRBJ2-1
CASSLGSSYNEQFF
>many|19|TRBV27|TRBJ2-4
CASSSRGLADRGAKNIQYF
>.|17|TRBV6-6|TRBJ2-2
CASSRSAGRRNTGELFF
>.|18|TRBV4-2|TRBJ2-3
CASSRGLAGGGSTDTQYF
>.|17|TRBV27|TRBJ2-2
CASRPLTGGDVSGELFF
>.|11|TRBV27|TRBJ2-2
CASSSAAELFF
>.|14|TRBV7-6|TRBJ2-7
CASSDGTGSTEQYF
>.|17|TRBV6-4|TRBJ1-1
CASFLRRGRTKNTEAFF
>.|16|TRBV6-2/TRBV6-3|TRBJ1-2
CASSPNRQGRHYGYTF
>.|14|TRBV7-6|TRBJ1-6
CASSLAGQNSPLHF
>.|13|TRBV18|TRBJ1-4
CASSPYQHEELFF
>.|16|TRBV28|TRBJ2-3
CASSSSDRAPKRTQYF
>.|16|TRBV5-6|TRBJ1-3
CASSSLDRTSGNTIYF
>.|13|TRBV7-9|TRBJ2-1
CASSHTGGNEQFF
>once|15|TRBV10-3|TRBJ1-5
CAISEFRGSNQPQHF
>.|15|TRBV5-3|TRBJ2-1
CARSLMGQGYIEQFF
>.|15|TRBV27|TRBJ1-2
CASKRESMGGYGYTF
>.|14|TRBV7-2|TRBJ2-3
CATAGTSGTDTQYF
>.|17|TRBV5-1|TRBJ2-3
CASSLAGGSGGWDTQYF
>.|14|TRBV2|TRBJ2-1
CASSVRLISNEQFF
>.|16|TRBV7-2|TRBJ2-5
CASSLGFTGYQETQYF
>.|14|TRBV7-2|TRBJ2-5
CASSPSGVGETQYF
>.|15|TRBV3-1/TRBV3-2|TRBJ1-4
CASSRFYTGNEKLFF
>.|13|TRBV5-4|TRBJ2-7
CASSRITGNEQYF
>once|16|TRBV27|TRBJ2-2
CASINRDFVNTGELFF
>few|17|TRBV7-6|TRBJ1-5
CASSFAAGTALGQPQHF
>.|13|TRBV19|TRBJ1-2
CASSIKRESGYTF
>once|15|TRBV5-4|TRBJ2-1
CASSFNQGGSNEQFF
>.|12|TRBV29-1|TRBJ1-6
CSVGGGQSPLHF
>.|14|TRBV27|TRBJ2-1
CASIPGGSYNEQFF
>.|14|TRBV7-2|TRBJ1-3
CASGGDPSGNTIYF
>.|12|TRBV6-4|TRBJ1-2
CATSMDRARYTF
>few|14|TRBV7-8|TRBJ2-2
CASSLDYYTGELFF
>.|15|TRBV7-2|TRBJ1-1
CASSLRTGMNTEAFF
>.|13|TRBV29-1|TRBJ2-7
CSVIDRESYEQYF
>.|16|TRBV7-2|TRBJ2-3
CASSPSGGASMDTQYF
>.|14|TRBV9|TRBJ2-1
CASSVGGVSNEQFF
>.|16|TRBV7-9|TRBJ1-3
CASSRSTGNSGNTIYF
>.|14|TRBV27|TRBJ2-3
CASTAGGFTDTQYF
>.|13|TRBV18|TRBJ1-5
CASSKGGNQPQHF
>.|13|TRBV4-1|TRBJ1-5
CASSQDLVTPQHF
>.|13|TRBV2|TRBJ2-3
CASSPQVGDTQYF
>.|16|TRBV23-1|TRBJ2-7
CASSPTFWTGLYEQYF
>.|13|TRBV5-6|TRBJ2-7
CASSLVPGYEQYF
>.|13|TRBV12-3/TRBV12-4|TRBJ2-2
CASTAVVAGELFF
>.|15|TRBV2|TRBJ2-2
CASSGRGLPTGELFF
>.|15|TRBV3-1/TRBV3-2|TRBJ1-1
CASSQEDSKNTEAFF
>few|14|TRBV19|TRBJ1-2
CASSISGQGYGYTF